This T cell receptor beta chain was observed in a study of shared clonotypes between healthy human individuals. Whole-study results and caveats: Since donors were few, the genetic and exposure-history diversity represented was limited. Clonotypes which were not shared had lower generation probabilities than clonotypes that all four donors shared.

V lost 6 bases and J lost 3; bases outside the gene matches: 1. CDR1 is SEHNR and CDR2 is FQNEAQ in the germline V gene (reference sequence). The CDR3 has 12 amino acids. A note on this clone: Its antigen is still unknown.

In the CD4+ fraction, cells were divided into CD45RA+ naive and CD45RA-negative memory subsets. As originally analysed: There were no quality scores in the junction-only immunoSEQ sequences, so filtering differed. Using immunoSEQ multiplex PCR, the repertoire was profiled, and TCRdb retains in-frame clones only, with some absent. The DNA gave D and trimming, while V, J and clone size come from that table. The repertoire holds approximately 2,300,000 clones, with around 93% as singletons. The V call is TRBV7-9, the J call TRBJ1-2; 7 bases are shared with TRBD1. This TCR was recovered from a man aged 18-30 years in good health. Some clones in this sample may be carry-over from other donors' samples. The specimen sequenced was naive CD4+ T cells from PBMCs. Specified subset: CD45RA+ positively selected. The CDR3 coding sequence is TGTGCCAGCAGAACAGGGGACTATGGCTACACCTTC. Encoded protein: CASRTGDYGYTF.